This is a list of T cell receptor beta chains from one sample in a study of early T cells in non-severe SARS-CoV-2 infection. TCRdb fed the 5' RACE reads into MiXCR, producing one record per CDR3 protein. The table shows tens of thousands of distinct CDR3 sequences, with less than 9.5% occurring only once. Input material: whole blood. All receptors derive from an adult who was a healthcare worker with PCR-confirmed SARS-CoV-2 infection or an uninfected control (not recorded which). Each CDR3 is given with its conserved first and last residue. The order of the fields is D gene, CDR3 length, clone size, V gene, J gene, CDR3 DNA, CDR3 protein. The D gene is left open where the match is weak. Not every row has a clone size; where given, it reads once, few, many or a size class.

>TRBD2|16|few|TRBV7-7|TRBJ2-3
TGTGCCAGCAGCTCTCTAGCGGGGGAGTCCGCAGATACGCAGTATTTT
CASSSLAGESADTQYF
>TRBD1|17|medium-sized|TRBV7-8|TRBJ2-1
TGTGCCAGCAGCTTAGCGCCCTGGGACAGGGCCATCAATGAGCAGTTCTTC
CASSLAPWDRAINEQFF
>TRBD2|18|-|TRBV7-9|TRBJ2-6
TGTGCCGGCATAGGGACTAGCGGGCCACTCTCTGGGGCCAACGTCCTGACTTTC
CAGIGTSGPLSGANVLTF
>-|14|many|TRBV28|TRBJ2-7
TGTGCCAGCAGTTCAACAGGGAGCTCCTACGAGCAGTACTTC
CASSSTGSSYEQYF
>-|12|many|TRBV7-8|TRBJ2-3
TGTGCCAGCAGCTTAGTACGGGATACGCAGTATTTT
CASSLVRDTQYF
>-|18|-|TRBV7-9|TRBJ2-7
TGTGCCAGCAGCTCTGCCCGGCTAGGTGGGCTTTTCTCCTACGAGCAGTACTTC
CASSSARLGGLFSYEQYF
>TRBD1|15|-|TRBV27|TRBJ1-5
TGTGCCAGCAGGAGGACAGGGGTTGACAATCAGCCCCAGCATTTT
CASRRTGVDNQPQHF
>-|16|-|TRBV20-1|TRBJ2-4
TGCAGTGCTAGAGATACGGTAGTTCTAGCCAAAAACATTCAGTACTTC
CSARDTVVLAKNIQYF
>-|15|few|TRBV12-3/TRBV12-4|TRBJ2-6
TGTGCCAGCAGAAGACTCAGCTCTGGGGCCAACGTCCTGACTTTC
CASRRLSSGANVLTF
>TRBD1|15|many|TRBV3-1|TRBJ1-2
TGTGCCAGCAGCCAAGGGACAGGGTCAAACTATGGCTACACCTTC
CASSQGTGSNYGYTF
>-|14|-|TRBV20-1|TRBJ2-3
TGCAGTGCTCTGGGACTGGGGAAGACAGATACGCAGTATTTT
CSALGLGKTDTQYF
>-|16|few|TRBV5-1|TRBJ2-5
TGCGCCAGCAGCAAGGGCGGGACACAACTTCAAGAGACCCAGTACTTC
CASSKGGTQLQETQYF
>-|17|many|TRBV5-6|TRBJ1-1
TGTGCCAGCAGCTTGGGGGATGCCGGGACTTCGAACACTGAAGCTTTCTTT
CASSLGDAGTSNTEAFF
>TRBD2|18|many|TRBV20-1|TRBJ2-3
TGCAGTGCTAGCGGGGCGGAGCTAGCGGGGTCTAGCACAGATACGCAGTATTTT
CSASGAELAGSSTDTQYF
>-|13|few|TRBV11-2|TRBJ2-3
TGTGCCAGCAGCTTAGATAAGGCAGATACGCAGTATTTT
CASSLDKADTQYF
>-|14|-|TRBV3-1|TRBJ2-2
TGTGCCAGCAGCCAAGGTTGGGACACCGGGGAGCTGTTTTTT
CASSQGWDTGELFF
>TRBD2|16|few|TRBV18|TRBJ2-3
TGTGCCAGCTCACCAACGGCTAGCGGGATAACAGATACGCAGTATTTT
CASSPTASGITDTQYF
>TRBD2|15|-|TRBV12-3/TRBV12-4|TRBJ2-2
TGTGCCAGCAGTTTATCCGGGGGGGCCACCGGGGAGCTGTTTTTT
CASSLSGGATGELFF
>TRBD2|15|-|TRBV20-1|TRBJ2-7
TGCAGTGCTAGAGATGGCCTAGCGGGGCGGGACGAGCAGTACTTC
CSARDGLAGRDEQYF
>-|15|few|TRBV6-1|TRBJ2-1
TGTGCCAGCAGTGACTATTGGACACCGGGGGATGAGCAGTTCTTC
CASSDYWTPGDEQFF
>-|16|many|TRBV11-2|TRBJ2-3
TGTGCCAGCAGCTTGGGGCCGGGACTTACCACAGATACGCAGTATTTT
CASSLGPGLTTDTQYF
>-|14|-|TRBV7-8|TRBJ2-1
TGTGCCAGCAGCTTATCCAGGGGAGGGAATGAGCAGTTCTTC
CASSLSRGGNEQFF
>TRBD1|14|few|TRBV29-1|TRBJ2-1
TGCAGCGCTCCCGGACAGGGAAACAGCAATGAGCAGTTCTTC
CSAPGQGNSNEQFF
>TRBD2|17|-|TRBV11-3|TRBJ2-1
TGTGCCAGCAGCTTGGGAAGCGGGAGGGCCCTTTACAATGAGCAGTTCTTC
CASSLGSGRALYNEQFF
>TRBD1|16|-|TRBV2|TRBJ2-3
TGTGCCAGCATCCTGGACAGGGGGCGCGGCACAGATACGCAGTATTTT
CASILDRGRGTDTQYF
>TRBD1|16|many|TRBV18|TRBJ2-3
TGTGCCAGCTCACCATTTGGGACAGAACTCACAGATACGCAGTATTTT
CASSPFGTELTDTQYF
>-|14|-|TRBV13|TRBJ1-1
TGTGCCAGCAGCTTAGCACCGGGGAGTATCGAGGCTTTCTTT
CASSLAPGSIEAFF
>-|19|many|TRBV6-6|TRBJ2-2
TGTGCCAGCAGTTATCACACCACCCGTGGTCCCGTCAACACCGGGGAGCTGTTTTTT
CASSYHTTRGPVNTGELFF
>-|14|many|TRBV6-5|TRBJ1-3
TGTGCCAGCAGTTACGCGGCTTTCGGAAACACCATATATTTT
CASSYAAFGNTIYF
>-|13|many|TRBV20-1|TRBJ1-1
TGCAGTGCTAGATCGGTGGGGTCCCCTGAAGCTTTCTTT
CSARSVGSPEAFF
>TRBD2|16|-|TRBV23-1|TRBJ2-1
TGCGCCAGGGCCCGGACTAGCGGGAGTTGCTACAATGAGCAGTTCTTC
CARARTSGSCYNEQFF
>-|14|-|TRBV11-2|TRBJ2-7
TGTGCCAGCAGCTTAGCCCTAGTAGCCTACGAGCAGTACTTC
CASSLALVAYEQYF
>-|16|few|TRBV12-5|TRBJ1-5
TGTGCTAGTGGTTTAACTATGGGAGAGGGGAATCAGCCCCAGCATTTT
CASGLTMGEGNQPQHF
>-|17|few|TRBV7-6|TRBJ2-4
TGTGCCAGCACCCGAACCGGATTTTTTAGGGCCAAAAACATTCAGTACTTC
CASTRTGFFRAKNIQYF
>-|16|-|TRBV7-7|TRBJ2-1
TGTGCCAGCAGCTTAGCCCTAGTCGGGGGACCGAATGAGCAGTTCTTC
CASSLALVGGPNEQFF
>-|16|many|TRBV7-9|TRBJ2-1
TGTGCCAGCAGCTTAGTGGTAGCGAGCTCCTACAATGAGCAGTTCTTC
CASSLVVASSYNEQFF
>-|13|many|TRBV20-1|TRBJ2-1
TGCAGTGCTCCTCCAAGCTCCTACAATGAGCAGTTCTTC
CSAPPSSYNEQFF
>TRBD1|14|-|TRBV2|TRBJ2-4
TGTGCCAGCCTTGACAGGGCCCGACCAAACATTCAGTACTTC
CASLDRARPNIQYF
>TRBD1|14|-|TRBV4-1|TRBJ2-7
TGCGCCAGCAGCCAGCCGGGACAGAGCTACGAGCAGTACTTC
CASSQPGQSYEQYF
>-|14|-|TRBV15|TRBJ1-6
TGTGCCACCAGCATCTCTTCCCAGGGTTCACCCCTCCACTTT
CATSISSQGSPLHF
>-|13|few|TRBV28|TRBJ2-3
TGTGCCTATGGGGGTGGGGATAGGGATACGCAGTATTTT
CAYGGGDRDTQYF
>TRBD1|15|few|TRBV20-1|TRBJ1-2
TGCAGTGCTAGAGGGGACAGACTAAGGCCCTATGGCTACACCTTC
CSARGDRLRPYGYTF
>-|15|few|TRBV15|TRBJ2-5
TGTGCCACCAGCAGAGTAGGCCGCAGTCAAGAGACCCAGTACTTC
CATSRVGRSQETQYF
>-|13|-|TRBV12-3/TRBV12-4|TRBJ2-6
TGTGCCAGCACCCGAACTGGGGCCAACGTCCTGACTTTC
CASTRTGANVLTF
>TRBD1|13|few|TRBV10-1|TRBJ1-1
TGCGCCAGCAGCGGGACAGCGGAGCGCGAAGCTTTCTTT
CASSGTAEREAFF
>TRBD2|16|few|TRBV24-1|TRBJ2-1
TGTGCCACCAGTGATTCTACTAGCGGGAGTCACAATGAGCAGTTCTTC
CATSDSTSGSHNEQFF
>TRBD1|15|-|TRBV20-1|TRBJ2-1
TGCAGTGCTAGAGTCTGGGGACAGGGGGCCAATGAGCAGTTCTTC
CSARVWGQGANEQFF
>-|11|-|TRBV20-1|TRBJ1-4
TGCTGTGCTAGAGATTATGAAAAACTGTTTTTT
CCARDYEKLFF
>-|15|many|TRBV2|TRBJ2-3
TGTGCCAGCAGTGATATTTTGACGAATACAGATACGCAGTATTTT
CASSDILTNTDTQYF
>-|13|-|TRBV6-5|TRBJ2-3
TGTGCCAGCAGCCGGGACTTCACAGATACGCAGTATTTT
CASSRDFTDTQYF
>-|16|few|TRBV27|TRBJ2-4
TGTGCCAGCAGTTTAAAGGGGCGACTAGCCAAAAACATTCAGTACTTC
CASSLKGRLAKNIQYF
>-|14|many|TRBV20-1|TRBJ2-1
TGCAGTGCTAGTCAACAGGCAACTTACAATGAGCAGTTCTTC
CSASQQATYNEQFF
>TRBD2|15|-|TRBV7-9|TRBJ2-3
TGTGCCAGCAGCTTACGACTAGCGGGGACAGATACGCAGTATTTT
CASSLRLAGTDTQYF
>TRBD2|16|few|TRBV7-9|TRBJ2-1
TGTGCCAGCGGACGCGGGAGGTTAGCGGGAGACCATGAGCAGTTCTTC
CASGRGRLAGDHEQFF